The rows below give T cell receptor beta chains drawn from one sample of a study of early T cells in non-severe SARS-CoV-2 infection. TCRdb ran MiXCR on the 5' RACE reads and lists one entry per CDR3 protein. Of tens of thousands of distinct CDR3 sequences listed, approximately 3.8% are singletons. Sequenced: whole blood. All receptors derive from an adult who was a healthcare worker with PCR-confirmed SARS-CoV-2 infection or an uninfected control (not recorded which). Each CDR3 is given with its conserved first and last residue. Fields, in order: D gene, V gene, J gene, clone size, CDR3 protein, CDR3 DNA. The D gene is left open where the match is weak. Clone size is shown for a subset of rows, as once, few, many or a class of expanded clone.

d_gene: NA; v_gene: TRBV12-3/TRBV12-4; j_gene: TRBJ1-5; abundance: many; CDR3aa: CASSRRGRGGQPQHF; CDR3nt: TGTGCCAGCAGTCGCCGCGGAAGGGGAGGCCAGCCCCAGCATTTT
d_gene: NA; v_gene: TRBV6-2/TRBV6-3; j_gene: TRBJ2-7; abundance: NA; CDR3aa: CASSDPTDLYEQYF; CDR3nt: TGTGCCAGCAGTGACCCGACGGATCTCTACGAGCAGTACTTC
d_gene: TRBD1; v_gene: TRBV12-3/TRBV12-4; j_gene: TRBJ1-1; abundance: many; CDR3aa: CASSTPDRANTEAFF; CDR3nt: TGTGCCAGCAGTACGCCGGACAGGGCGAACACTGAAGCTTTCTTT
d_gene: NA; v_gene: TRBV21-1; j_gene: TRBJ1-5; abundance: many; CDR3aa: CASSGGQGAFNQPQHF; CDR3nt: TGTGCCAGCAGCGGAGGACAGGGGGCGTTCAATCAGCCCCAGCATTTT
d_gene: NA; v_gene: TRBV28; j_gene: TRBJ2-7; abundance: many; CDR3aa: CASSLKVGSSYEQYF; CDR3nt: TGTGCCAGCAGTTTAAAGGTTGGCAGCTCCTACGAGCAGTACTTC
d_gene: NA; v_gene: TRBV27; j_gene: TRBJ1-5; abundance: many; CDR3aa: CASSLEESSASPQHF; CDR3nt: TGTGCCAGCAGCCTAGAAGAGAGCTCAGCCTCTCCCCAGCATTTT
d_gene: NA; v_gene: TRBV4-1; j_gene: TRBJ2-7; abundance: many; CDR3aa: CASSQDPALSLGQYF; CDR3nt: TGCGCCAGCAGCCAAGATCCGGCTCTAAGCTTGGGGCAGTACTTC
d_gene: NA; v_gene: TRBV19; j_gene: TRBJ1-5; abundance: many; CDR3aa: CASSIGNQPQHF; CDR3nt: TGTGCCAGTAGTATAGGTAATCAGCCCCAGCATTTT
d_gene: NA; v_gene: TRBV28; j_gene: TRBJ1-1; abundance: many; CDR3aa: CASSPGENTEAFF; CDR3nt: TGTGCCAGCAGTCCCGGGGAGAACACTGAAGCTTTCTTT
d_gene: NA; v_gene: TRBV28; j_gene: TRBJ1-2; abundance: many; CDR3aa: CASSFPRDKANYGYTF; CDR3nt: TGTGCCAGCAGTTTTCCGCGGGACAAAGCTAACTATGGCTACACCTTC
d_gene: NA; v_gene: TRBV29-1; j_gene: TRBJ2-3; abundance: many; CDR3aa: CSVVGGVDTQYF; CDR3nt: TGCAGCGTTGTAGGGGGAGTGGATACGCAGTATTTT
d_gene: NA; v_gene: TRBV10-1; j_gene: TRBJ2-3; abundance: many; CDR3aa: CASSDSNRKDHTQYF; CDR3nt: TGCGCCAGCAGTGATTCAAATCGAAAGGACCATACGCAGTATTTT
d_gene: TRBD1; v_gene: TRBV6-5; j_gene: TRBJ1-2; abundance: many; CDR3aa: CASRAGGGNYGYTF; CDR3nt: TGTGCCAGCAGAGCAGGGGGCGGTAACTATGGCTACACCTTC
d_gene: NA; v_gene: TRBV3-1; j_gene: TRBJ2-1; abundance: NA; CDR3aa: CASSSTNRWNEQFF; CDR3nt: TGTGCCAGCAGCTCAACTAATCGGTGGAATGAGCAGTTCTTC
d_gene: NA; v_gene: TRBV10-3; j_gene: TRBJ2-7; abundance: many; CDR3aa: CAISGRTEVAYEQYF; CDR3nt: TGTGCCATCAGTGGAAGGACGGAGGTCGCCTACGAGCAGTACTTC
d_gene: TRBD2; v_gene: TRBV15; j_gene: TRBJ2-1; abundance: many; CDR3aa: CATSHPGSAAGGPRGDEQFF; CDR3nt: TGTGCCACCAGCCACCCGGGCAGCGCGGCGGGAGGGCCAAGGGGGGATGAGCAGTTCTTC
d_gene: NA; v_gene: TRBV18; j_gene: TRBJ2-7; abundance: many; CDR3aa: CASSPRTESEQYF; CDR3nt: TGTGCCAGCTCACCTCGGACAGAAAGCGAGCAGTACTTC
d_gene: NA; v_gene: TRBV2; j_gene: TRBJ1-3; abundance: many; CDR3aa: CASSERRVSGNTIYF; CDR3nt: TGTGCCAGCAGTGAAAGAAGGGTCTCCGGAAACACCATATATTTT
d_gene: NA; v_gene: TRBV5-4; j_gene: TRBJ1-5; abundance: many; CDR3aa: CASSLWGRAPQHF; CDR3nt: TGTGCCAGCAGCTTGTGGGGGAGGGCCCCCCAGCATTTT
d_gene: NA; v_gene: TRBV19; j_gene: TRBJ1-5; abundance: many; CDR3aa: CASNLPSLNQPQHF; CDR3nt: TGTGCCAGTAATCTTCCGTCCTTGAATCAGCCCCAGCATTTT
d_gene: TRBD2; v_gene: TRBV6-5; j_gene: TRBJ2-3; abundance: many; CDR3aa: CAAASGDTDTQYF; CDR3nt: TGTGCCGCGGCTAGCGGGGACACAGATACGCAGTATTTT
d_gene: TRBD2; v_gene: TRBV27; j_gene: TRBJ2-1; abundance: many; CDR3aa: CASAKRGAGEQFF; CDR3nt: TGTGCCAGCGCCAAGCGGGGGGCCGGTGAGCAGTTCTTC
d_gene: NA; v_gene: TRBV12-3/TRBV12-4; j_gene: TRBJ1-2; abundance: many; CDR3aa: CASSRDTDGYTF; CDR3nt: TGTGCCAGCAGCCGGGACACGGATGGCTACACCTTC
d_gene: TRBD2; v_gene: TRBV7-6; j_gene: TRBJ2-3; abundance: many; CDR3aa: CASSFVSGGLTDTQYF; CDR3nt: TGTGCCAGCAGCTTTGTGAGCGGGGGTCTCACAGATACGCAGTATTTT
d_gene: NA; v_gene: TRBV6-2/TRBV6-3; j_gene: TRBJ1-2; abundance: medium-sized; CDR3aa: CASSHDGSNYGYTF; CDR3nt: TGTGCCAGCAGTCATGACGGTTCTAACTATGGCTACACCTTC
d_gene: NA; v_gene: TRBV20-1; j_gene: TRBJ2-1; abundance: medium-sized; CDR3aa: CSASDPKRNNEQFF; CDR3nt: TGCAGTGCTAGTGATCCGAAACGGAACAATGAGCAGTTCTTC
d_gene: NA; v_gene: TRBV7-2; j_gene: TRBJ2-3; abundance: many; CDR3aa: CASSAVARGTDTQYF; CDR3nt: TGTGCCAGCAGTGCGGTAGCGAGAGGCACAGATACGCAGTATTTT
d_gene: TRBD1; v_gene: TRBV28; j_gene: TRBJ2-7; abundance: many; CDR3aa: CASRRGQGLYEQYF; CDR3nt: TGTGCCAGCAGGCGGGGACAGGGGCTCTACGAGCAGTACTTC
d_gene: TRBD1; v_gene: TRBV6-5; j_gene: TRBJ1-6; abundance: many; CDR3aa: CASSFGQGESPLHF; CDR3nt: TGTGCCAGCAGTTTCGGACAGGGAGAATCACCCCTCCACTTT
d_gene: NA; v_gene: TRBV2; j_gene: TRBJ1-1; abundance: NA; CDR3aa: CATRGPWNTEAFF; CDR3nt: TGTGCCACCCGGGGTCCTTGGAACACTGAAGCTTTCTTT
d_gene: TRBD1; v_gene: TRBV11-2; j_gene: TRBJ1-1; abundance: NA; CDR3aa: CASSQTGTKGEAFF; CDR3nt: TGTGCCAGCAGCCAGACAGGGACAAAAGGGGAAGCTTTCTTT
d_gene: NA; v_gene: TRBV19; j_gene: TRBJ2-3; abundance: few; CDR3aa: CASSESTDTQYF; CDR3nt: TGTGCCAGTAGTGAGTCCACAGATACGCAGTATTTT
d_gene: NA; v_gene: TRBV12-5; j_gene: TRBJ1-1; abundance: many; CDR3aa: CASGLVPLGTEAFF; CDR3nt: TGTGCTAGTGGTTTGGTACCATTGGGCACTGAAGCTTTCTTT
d_gene: NA; v_gene: TRBV4-1; j_gene: TRBJ1-5; abundance: few; CDR3aa: CASSQAPTYSNQPQHF; CDR3nt: TGCGCCAGCAGCCAAGCCCCAACTTATAGCAATCAGCCCCAGCATTTT
d_gene: TRBD1; v_gene: TRBV4-2; j_gene: TRBJ1-4; abundance: few; CDR3aa: CASSYGTGVEKLFF; CDR3nt: TGTGCCAGCAGCTACGGGACAGGAGTAGAAAAACTGTTTTTT
d_gene: NA; v_gene: TRBV11-3; j_gene: TRBJ2-7; abundance: many; CDR3aa: CASRSRDKTYEQYF; CDR3nt: TGTGCCAGCAGGAGCCGGGACAAAACCTACGAGCAGTACTTC
d_gene: TRBD1; v_gene: TRBV29-1; j_gene: TRBJ2-3; abundance: many; CDR3aa: CSVGKGAGTDTQYF; CDR3nt: TGCAGCGTTGGGAAGGGGGCCGGCACAGATACGCAGTATTTT
d_gene: NA; v_gene: TRBV7-3; j_gene: TRBJ2-3; abundance: NA; CDR3aa: CASSFQLTDTQYF; CDR3nt: TGTGCCAGCAGCTTTCAACTGACAGATACGCAGTATTTT
d_gene: NA; v_gene: TRBV7-2; j_gene: TRBJ1-2; abundance: medium-sized; CDR3aa: CASSPAYGYTF; CDR3nt: TGTGCCAGCAGCCCTGCCTATGGCTACACCTTC
d_gene: NA; v_gene: TRBV4-1; j_gene: TRBJ2-7; abundance: NA; CDR3aa: CASSGVGHYEQYF; CDR3nt: TGCGCCAGCAGCGGGGTAGGGCACTACGAGCAGTACTTC
d_gene: TRBD2; v_gene: TRBV11-2; j_gene: TRBJ2-5; abundance: many; CDR3aa: CASSPGLLETQYF; CDR3nt: TGTGCCAGCAGCCCGGGACTACTCGAGACCCAGTACTTC
d_gene: TRBD1; v_gene: TRBV14; j_gene: TRBJ1-6; abundance: many; CDR3aa: CASSHLQGQGAKGSPLHF; CDR3nt: TGTGCCAGCAGCCATCTCCAGGGACAGGGGGCGAAGGGATCACCCCTCCACTTT
d_gene: NA; v_gene: TRBV11-3; j_gene: TRBJ2-7; abundance: medium-sized; CDR3aa: CASTGSSFSYEQYF; CDR3nt: TGTGCCAGCACTGGTTCGAGCTTCTCCTACGAGCAGTACTTC